In this sample, the clone carrying this TCR beta chain turned up many times. These data belong to a study of response to subunit inactivated influenza vaccine. In TCRdb, the RT-PCR reads were re-called with MiXCR into one record per CDR3 protein. The sample lists some 150,000 distinct CDR3 sequences; over 9.5% were seen once. The sample was also reused in another study, on T cells expressing NK-cell markers. From that report: The cDNA for TCR beta came from 5'RACE template switching with UMIs. The study drew TCR beta repertoires from sorted CD3+CD56+NKG2C+, CD3+CD56+NKG2C- and CD3+CD56-NKG2C+ T cells. Several experiments employed an anti-gamma-delta TCR antibody to confine sorting to alpha-beta TCR T cells. Where a few donors were concerned, these clonotypes also led the CD3+CD56-NKG2C+ fraction. It remained uncertain whether the expanded NKG2C+ T cell clones were specific for HCMV antigens.

The TCR comes from a man aged 50 or older who received an inactivated influenza vaccine. The sequencing used CD8+ T cells sorted from PBMCs, collected about 12 days after vaccination.

CDR3 nucleotide sequence: TGTGCCAGCAGTTTATCTTGGGGCAATGAGCAGTTCTTC. Protein sequence: CASSLSWGNEQFF. This chain uses TRBV27 with TRBJ2-1; no clear D. The germline V gene encodes CDR1 MNHEY and CDR2 SMNVEV (reference sequence). Trimming took off 0 bases at V and 6 bases at J, with 6 bases between the two ends. The CDR3 loop spans 13 amino acids.